A single sample gave rise to the 25 T cell receptor beta chains below, sequenced in a study of T cells in Graves' hyperthyroidism and ophthalmopathy. Amplification targeted TCR beta CDR3 regions from RNA transcripts. With the HTBI primer set, the TCR CDR3 went through a first round of RT-PCR. TCRdb recomputed calls from the multiplex PCR reads with MiXCR, one row per CDR3 protein. The profile covers approximately 640,000 distinct CDR3 sequences, with around 15% appearing a single time and approximately 3.8% taken by the ten largest. Sequencing input: blood. The receptor set was obtained from a woman aged 25-40 years with Graves' hyperthyroidism.

This clonotype was detected only a few times. A clone one base away is much larger, so this may be a read error. The rearrangement joins TRBV2 to TRBJ2-2; tentatively, D is TRBD2 (5 bases). The CDR3 contains 13 residues. With 7 bases removed from V and 4 bases from J, the gap between germline ends came to 10 bases. CDR1 and CDR2 (germline): SNHLY, FYNNEI. The CDR3 DNA is TGTGCCAGCACCCTCGAGGGCACCGGGGAGCTGTTTTTT. It translates to CASTLEGTGELFF.

This clonotype was found a few times. The chain carries TRBV6-1 and TRBJ2-2, with D perhaps matching TRBD2 (5 bases). CDR3 length: 15 residues. Germline CDR1 reads MNHNS; CDR2 reads SASEGT. Trimming took 9 bases from V and 0 from J, leaving 14 bases between them. The CDR3 protein is CASFDGGANTGELFF. CDR3 DNA sequence: TGTGCCAGTTTCGACGGAGGAGCGAACACCGGGGAGCTGTTTTTT.

The chain couples TRBV18 to TRBJ1-2; no firm D call. Per germline, CDR1 KGHSH and CDR2 LQKENI. V was cut by 2 bases and J by 4 bases, with 17 bases left in between. This CDR3 is built from 16 residues. DNA for the CDR3: TGTGCCAGCTCACCATCAAAGGTTTCCTTTGCCTATGGCTACACCTTC. Translation gives CASSPSKVSFAYGYTF.

Details on this clonotype: A read error may be the cause here, since a much bigger clone is one base away. This chain joins TRBV15 and TRBJ2-7; D is uncertain. CDR3 length equals 15 residues. With 6 bases removed from V and 0 bases from J, the gap between germline ends came to 15 bases. Germline CDR1 and CDR2: LNHNV and YYDKDF (reference sequence). Here the CDR3 reads CATRATLASSYEQYF. The CDR3 DNA reads TGTGCCACCAGGGCTACCCTGGCGAGCTCCTACGAGCAGTACTTC.

The table lists this clonotype with many counts. The chain recombines TRBV7-6 with TRBJ1-5; the D is unclear. Germline V gives CDR1 SGHVS, CDR2 FNYEAQ. The CDR3 contains 15 residues. The V end was cut by 1 base, the J end by 2 bases, with 9 bases between. CDR3 amino acids: CASSLVGEGNQPQHF. The CDR3 region has the DNA TGTGCCAGCAGCTTAGTCGGGGAGGGCAATCAGCCCCAGCATTTT.

The chain has TRBV7-3 and TRBJ1-2, with 7 bases that match TRBD1. There are 14 residues in the CDR3. Trimming took 6 bases from V and 6 from J; bases not matched to a gene: 10. CDR1 is SGHTA, CDR2 FQGTGA, per germline. In nucleotides, the CDR3 is TGTGCCAGCAGTTACTCCGGGACAGCTAATGGCTACACCTTC. Amino acids: CASSYSGTANGYTF.

The CDR3 region has the DNA TGCGCCAGCAGCATCACTAGCGGGAGCTTAATTGAGACCCAGTACTTC. Encoded protein: CASSITSGSLIETQYF. The V and J genes are TRBV5-1 and TRBJ2-5, with 11 positions matching TRBD2. The trim removed 4 bases at V and 5 bases at J, leaving 10 bases unmatched. Per the germline V gene, CDR1 is SGHRS and CDR2 is YFSETQ. This CDR3 is built from 16 residues.

The J gene is TRBJ1-4, the V gene TRBV15; D possibly corresponds to TRBD1 (5 bases). The V and J ends lost 1 base and 4 bases respectively, with 7 bases between them. This CDR3 has 14 residues. Germline values: CDR1 LNHNV, CDR2 YYDKDF (reference sequence). The CDR3 loop is CATSRGQINEKLFF. CDR3 DNA: TGTGCCACCAGCAGAGGACAGATTAATGAAAAACTGTTTTTT. Filled out from reference TRBV15 and TRBJ1-4, the complete variable domain reads DAMVIQNPRYQVTQFGKPVTLSCSQTLNHNVMYWYQQKSSQAPKLLFHYYDKDFNNEADTPDNFQSRRPNTSFCFLDIRSPGLGDTAMYLCATSRGQINEKLFFGSGTQLSVL.

V gene TRBV5-1 combines with J gene TRBJ2-7, with D possibly being TRBD2 (5 bases). The germline V gene encodes CDR1 SGHRS and CDR2 YFSETQ. Trimming left V 5 bases short and J 3 bases short, with 15 bases between. This CDR3 is built from 14 residues. CDR3 in amino acids: CASSPAHGVYEQYF. The DNA for the CDR3 is TGCGCCAGCAGTCCGGCCCACGGGGTCTACGAGCAGTACTTC.

The table lists this clonotype with many counts. The chain employs TRBV28 and TRBJ1-1; D is unclear. This CDR3 comprises 15 residues. V was clipped by 10 bases and J by 0 bases, with 18 bases between them. The germline CDR1 and CDR2 sequences are MDHEN and SYDVKM. Here the CDR3 reads CATRGLDLMNTEAFF. CDR3 bases: TGTGCCACCCGAGGGCTGGACCTCATGAACACTGAAGCTTTCTTT. The full variable domain, its missing parts supplied by reference TRBV28 and TRBJ1-1, is DVKVTQSSRYLVKRTGEKVFLECVQDMDHENMFWYRQDPGLGLRLIYFSYDVKMKEKGDIPEGYSVSREKKERFSLILESASTNQTSMYLCATRGLDLMNTEAFFGQGTRLTVV.

There are a few counts of this clonotype. This rearrangement joins TRBV7-8 to TRBJ2-1; D remains unclear. Germline values: CDR1 SGHVS, CDR2 FQNEAQ. V shed 4 bases and J shed 7 bases, with 8 bases lying between them. The CDR3 is 12 amino acids. The CDR3 DNA is TGTGCCAGCAGCTCCTACCGGAATGAGCAGTTCTTC. Its protein product is CASSSYRNEQFF.

This clonotype has a handful of counts. The V and J genes are TRBV19 and TRBJ1-5, with D possibly TRBD1 on 6 matching bases. Trimming took off 3 bases at V and 1 base at J, with 10 bases between the two ends. The CDR3 has 15 amino acids. Germline CDR1 reads LNHDA; CDR2 reads SQIVND (reference sequence). CDR3 residues: CASSMGHLSNQPQHF. Here the CDR3 DNA reads TGTGCCAGTAGTATGGGACATCTCAGCAATCAGCCCCAGCATTTT.

The sample holds a few counts of this clonotype. The chain uses TRBV30 and TRBJ2-3, with TRBD2 as a possible D gene (7 bases). This CDR3 has 16 amino acids. From germline, CDR1 is GTSNPN and CDR2 SVGIG (reference sequence). CDR3 DNA sequence: TGTACCTTTGGGGGGGCGGGGAGCTCTAGCACAGATACGCAGTATTTT. Translated, it gives CTFGGAGSSSTDTQYF.

With regard to this clonotype: Germline is not matched at one junction end, which may reflect a read error. This chain uses TRBV5-4 with TRBJ2-4, with 11 bases that match TRBD2. CDR1 SGHNT and CDR2 YYREEE come from the germline V gene (reference sequence). The CDR3 covers 21 residues. DNA for the CDR3: TGTACCAGCAGCTTGATGACTAAAACTAGCGGGAGTGAGAGGGCCAAAAACATTCAGTACTTC. Its translation: CTSSLMTKTSGSERAKNIQYF.

This clonotype was detected a few times. Given a much more abundant clone one base away, this may be a read error. This chain joins TRBV7-9 and TRBJ2-5, with D possibly being TRBD1 (5 bases). The CDR3 consists of 13 residues. Per germline, CDR1 SEHNR and CDR2 FQNEAQ (reference sequence). The V gene lost 6 bases and the J gene lost 1 base, with 9 bases spanning the gap. DNA of the CDR3: TGTGCCAGCAGTAAGACAGTCCAAGAGACCCAGTACTTC. It specifies CASSKTVQETQYF.

This clonotype was found a few times. The gene calls are TRBV5-1 and TRBJ1-3; 7 bases fit TRBD1. The ends lost 4 bases at V and 3 bases at J; junction bases unmatched: 7. The germline CDR1 and CDR2 sequences are SGHRS and YFSETQ. This CDR3 is 15 amino acids long. The CDR3 coding sequence is TGCGCCAGCAGCAACGACAGGGTCGGTGGAAACACCATATATTTT. Translating it yields CASSNDRVGGNTIYF.

For this clonotype: At one end the junction does not follow the germline gene, possibly because of a read error. V and J are TRBV9 and TRBJ2-1; D is uncertain. This CDR3 comprises 14 residues. Germline V gives CDR1 SGDLS, CDR2 YYNGEE. CDR3 coding DNA: TGTGCCAGCAGCGTAGTAGTGAATTACAATGAGCGGTTCTTC. The encoded protein is CASSVVVNYNERFF.

This clonotype was seen at least ten times. The J gene is TRBJ2-3, the V gene TRBV7-2; TRBD1 or TRBD2 may be the D gene (5 bases each). Per the germline V gene, CDR1 is SGHTA and CDR2 is FQGNSA. There are 15 residues in the CDR3. V was clipped by 6 bases and J by 4 bases, with 17 bases between them. The CDR3 DNA follows: TGTGCCAGCAGGGAATCTACCTTGGGGGCAGATACGCAGTATTTT. Its translation is CASRESTLGADTQYF.

The chain combines TRBV28 with TRBJ1-3; 7 nucleotides agree with TRBD1. Looked up from germline, CDR1 is MDHEN and CDR2 is SYDVKM. V lost 3 bases and J lost 0; bases outside the gene matches: 2. CDR3 length: 15 amino acids. CDR3 loop: CASSFGTDSGNTIYF. The DNA for the CDR3 is TGTGCCAGCAGTTTCGGGACAGACTCTGGAAACACCATATATTTT.

This clonotype was observed at least ten times. The rearrangement joins TRBV28 to TRBJ2-3; D tentatively fits TRBD1 or TRBD2 (5 bases each). The length of the CDR3 is 14 residues. CDR1 MDHEN and CDR2 SYDVKM come from the germline V gene. Trimming took 3 bases from V and 6 from J, leaving 13 bases between them. CDR3 residues: CASSFRPGPDTQYF. In nucleotides, the CDR3 is TGTGCCAGCAGTTTTCGGCCGGGACCCGATACGCAGTATTTT.

This clonotype was counted ten times or more. V usage is TRBV2 and J usage is TRBJ2-3, with TRBD2 matching 11 bases. This CDR3 has 17 residues. CDR1 and CDR2 (germline): SNHLY, FYNNEI. Germline trimming cut 2 bases from V and 0 bases from J; bases unmatched to any gene: 4. The CDR3 region is CASSEFSGRASTDTQYF. CDR3 bases: TGTGCCAGCAGTGAATTTAGCGGGAGGGCTAGCACAGATACGCAGTATTTT.

This rearrangement joins TRBV20-1 to TRBJ2-5; D call uncertain. The CDR3 has 12 amino acids. Trimming took off 5 bases at V and 1 base at J, with 8 bases between the two ends. Germline-derived CDR1 and CDR2 are DFQATT and SNEGSKA (reference sequence). The CDR3 is CSAPRFQETQYF. The CDR3 DNA sequence: TGCAGTGCTCCCAGATTCCAAGAGACCCAGTACTTC.

The rearrangement joins TRBV19 to TRBJ1-5; D may be TRBD1 (5 bases). CDR3 length: 16 amino acids. Trimming took off 3 bases at V and 4 bases at J, with 16 bases between the two ends. Germline V gene data show CDR1 as LNHDA and CDR2 as SQIVND (reference sequence). Here the CDR3 reads CASSMSPTDINQPQHF. The CDR3 bases are TGTGCCAGTAGTATGAGTCCGACAGATATTAATCAGCCCCAGCATTTT.

This clonotype has a count of ten or more. The CDR3 DNA reads as TGTGCCATCAGTGATTTGTGGGAGGCGCGGTCTAAGAACGAGCAGTACTTC. It encodes CAISDLWEARSKNEQYF. The chain recombines TRBV10-3 with TRBJ2-7, with D maybe TRBD2 (6 bases). The CDR3 covers 17 residues. Per the germline V gene, CDR1 is ENHRY and CDR2 is SYGVKD. V was cut by 3 bases and J by 5 bases, with 23 bases left in between.

This clonotype was seen a few times. V gene TRBV28 combines with J gene TRBJ2-7; 10 nucleotides match TRBD1. The CDR3 length is 16 residues. With V trimmed by 7 bases and J by 2 bases, 11 bases remained unmatched. Germline V gene lookup returns CDR1 MDHEN and CDR2 SYDVKM. CDR3 coding DNA: TGTGCCAGCATTATAACCTCCGGGACAGGGGCCTACGAGCAGTACTTC. Encoded protein: CASIITSGTGAYEQYF.